This note documents a single TCR beta chain sequence. CDR1 is SGHTA, CDR2 FQGNSA, per germline. Trimming removed 11 bases from V and 4 bases from J; junction bases left unmatched: 19. There are 16 residues in the CDR3. The sample comes from a study of CD8 T cells in Susac syndrome. Each multiple sclerosis control was a treatment-naive patient with relapsing-remitting disease that was either stable or active. Random hexamers were used to reverse transcribe the RNA input (roughly 0.5 to 1 ug). TCRdb analysed the immunoSEQ multiplex PCR reads with MiXCR anew, one entry per CDR3 protein. Seen here are approximately 270,000 distinct CDR3 sequences, around 93% observed once, and the top ten hold 0.065% to 0.075%.

The TCR originated in a human donor with multiple sclerosis. V usage is TRBV7-2 and J usage is TRBJ1-2; 7 bases fit TRBD1. The sequenced material came from CD4+ T cells from PBMCs. The CDR3 DNA sequence: TGTGCCGGGGCCTACGCATGGGGACAGCAACGCTATGGCTACACCTTC. Its protein is CAGAYAWGQQRYGYTF.